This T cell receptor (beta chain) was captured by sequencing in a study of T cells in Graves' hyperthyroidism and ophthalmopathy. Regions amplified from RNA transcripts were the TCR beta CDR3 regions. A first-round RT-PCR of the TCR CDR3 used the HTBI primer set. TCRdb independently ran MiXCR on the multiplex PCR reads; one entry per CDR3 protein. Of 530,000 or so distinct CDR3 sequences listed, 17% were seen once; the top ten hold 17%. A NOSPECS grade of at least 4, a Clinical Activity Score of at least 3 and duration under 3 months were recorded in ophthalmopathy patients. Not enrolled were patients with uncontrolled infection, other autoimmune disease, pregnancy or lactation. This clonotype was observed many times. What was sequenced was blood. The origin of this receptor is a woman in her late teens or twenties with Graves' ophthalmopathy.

The CDR3 reads CASAYGQGATEAFF. For the CDR3, the DNA is TGCGCCAGCGCCTATGGACAGGGGGCGACTGAAGCTTTCTTT. The J gene is TRBJ1-1, the V gene TRBV5-1, with 11 bases fitting TRBD1. CDR3 length equals 14 residues. Germline V CDR1 and CDR2: SGHRS, YFSETQ. J lost 5 bases, V lost 7 bases, and 7 bases had no gene match.